This TCR beta chain was documented in a study of shared clonotypes between healthy human individuals. Positively selected for CCR7, the CD45RO-negative cells used as naive CD8 cells excluded terminally differentiated effector memory CD45RA+ cells. Generated by immunoSEQ multiplex PCR, the TCRdb table keeps only in-frame clones and is missing some. The sample lists over 2,000,000 clones, roughly 95% occurring once. The germline V gene encodes CDR1 KGHSY and CDR2 FQNENV. The CDR3 is 14 amino acids. The V and J ends lost 1 base and 3 bases respectively, with 9 bases between them. What was sequenced was naive CD8+ T cells from PBMCs. The rearrangement uses TRBV16 and TRBJ1-1, with a possible D match to TRBD1 (6 bases). The sequence derives from a man aged 18 to 30 in good health. Some clones in this sample may be carry-over from other donors' samples. The CDR3 protein is CASSQLGGYTEAFF. Written as DNA, the CDR3 is TGTGCCAGCAGCCAATTAGGGGGATACACTGAAGCTTTCTTT. Complete variable domain (other parts from reference TRBV16 and TRBJ1-1): GEEVAQTPKHLVRGEGQKAKLYCAPIKGHSYVFWYQQVLKNEFKFLISFQNENVFDETGMPKERFSAKCLPNSPCSLEIQATKLEDSAVYFCASSQLGGYTEAFFGQGTRLTVV.